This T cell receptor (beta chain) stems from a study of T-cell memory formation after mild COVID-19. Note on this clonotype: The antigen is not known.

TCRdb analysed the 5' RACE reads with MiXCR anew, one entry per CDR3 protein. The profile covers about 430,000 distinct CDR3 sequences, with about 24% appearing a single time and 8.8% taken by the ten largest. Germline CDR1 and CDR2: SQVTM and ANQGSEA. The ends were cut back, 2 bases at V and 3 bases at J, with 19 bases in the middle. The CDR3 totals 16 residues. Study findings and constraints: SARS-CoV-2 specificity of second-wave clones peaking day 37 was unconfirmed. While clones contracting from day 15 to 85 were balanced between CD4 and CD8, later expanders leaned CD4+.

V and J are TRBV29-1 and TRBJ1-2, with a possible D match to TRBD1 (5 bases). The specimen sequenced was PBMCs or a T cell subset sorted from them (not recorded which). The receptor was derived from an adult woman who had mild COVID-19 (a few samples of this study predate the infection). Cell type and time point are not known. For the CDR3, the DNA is TGCAGCGTTGAATTAGTAAGGGGCCGGTGGGACTATGGCTACACCTTC. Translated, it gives CSVELVRGRWDYGYTF.